The 9 T cell receptor beta chains given below trace back to one sample, sequenced in a study of Graves' ophthalmopathy and Graves' hyperthyroidism. Scientists amplified the TCR beta CDR3 regions from RNA transcripts. RT-PCR in the first round used HTBI primers; a second-round multiplex PCR followed. TCRdb re-analysed the multiplex PCR reads in MiXCR, keeping a single row per CDR3 protein. This table has 200,000 to 250,000 distinct CDR3 sequences, just under 30% appearing once. The source material was peripheral blood. The receptors here all came from a man between 50 and 59 years old with Graves' ophthalmopathy.

The J gene is TRBJ2-5, the V gene TRBV20-1; 8 bases align to TRBD1. Germline trimming cut 0 bases from V and 3 bases from J; bases unmatched to any gene: 12. Germline V gene lookup returns CDR1 DFQATT and CDR2 SNEGSKA (reference sequence). CDR3 length: 17 residues. CDR3 residues: CSARDPTLRGPKETQYF. The CDR3 nucleotides are TGCAGTGCTAGAGACCCTACCCTCAGGGGGCCCAAAGAGACCCAGTACTTC.

This sequence joins TRBV20-1 and TRBJ2-7, with 9 bases fitting TRBD2. This CDR3 is built from 13 residues. Germline CDR1 is DFQATT and CDR2 is SNEGSKA (reference sequence). The ends lost 5 bases at V and 7 bases at J; junction bases unmatched: 9. CDR3 in amino acids: CSALGVAGEEQYF. In nucleotides, the CDR3 is TGCAGTGCTCTCGGGGTAGCGGGAGAAGAGCAGTACTTC.

The CDR3 bases are TGTGCCAGCAGTTACGGGGAGACCTCGACCTACGAGCAGTACTTC. It is translated as CASSYGETSTYEQYF. V is TRBV6-2 or TRBV6-3 and J is TRBJ2-7, with a possible D match to TRBD2 (5 bases). V lost 2 bases, J lost 2 bases, and 13 bases lay in between. In germline, CDR1 is MNHEY, CDR2 SVGEGT. CDR3 length: 15 residues.

This clonotype was observed at least ten times. V usage is TRBV12-3 or TRBV12-4 and J usage is TRBJ2-6, with D hard to call. Trimming cost V 3 bases and J 1 base, with 4 bases left between them. This CDR3 is built from 14 residues. The DNA for the CDR3 is TGTGCCAGCAGTTTGTATTCTGGGGCCAACGTCCTGACTTTC. Its protein is CASSLYSGANVLTF.

Ten or more counts support this clonotype. The chain joins TRBV3-1 to TRBJ2-7; 11 bases line up with TRBD2. V was pared by 3 bases and J by 2 bases, with 12 bases of the junction left unmatched. This CDR3 is 18 amino acids long. Germline assignment: CDR1 LGHDT and CDR2 YNNKEL (reference sequence). This chain's CDR3 is CASSQDGLAGGGAYEQYF. In DNA, the CDR3 is TGTGCCAGCAGCCAGGACGGGCTAGCGGGAGGAGGCGCCTACGAGCAGTACTTC.

This clonotype appeared many times. J is TRBJ2-2 and V is TRBV19; 12 nucleotides align to TRBD1. In germline, CDR1 is LNHDA, CDR2 SQIVND (reference sequence). V lost 4 bases, J lost 7 bases, and 7 bases stayed unmatched. The CDR3 is made up of 16 amino acids. CDR3 amino acids: CASSNRDRGRIGELFF. The CDR3 DNA sequence: TGTGCCAGTAGTAACCGGGACAGGGGGCGGATCGGGGAGCTGTTTTTT.

A remark on this clonotype: Since a much larger clone is just one base distant, this may be a read error. The gene calls are TRBV9 and TRBJ2-2; 7 nucleotides agree with TRBD1. CDR1 and CDR2 (germline): SGDLS, YYNGEE. The CDR3 is 14 amino acids. CDR3 sequence (DNA): TGTTCCAGCAGTGCGAGGGGGCCGAGGGGGGAGCTGTTTTTT. This sequence encodes CSSSARGPRGELFF.

This clonotype was counted at least ten times. One base away lies a much larger clone, so this may be a sequencing read error. The V gene is TRBV2, the J gene TRBJ2-7, with a possible D match to TRBD1 (6 bases). Looked up from germline, CDR1 is SNHLY and CDR2 is FYNNEI. The ends were cut back, 5 bases at V and 6 bases at J, with 11 bases in the middle. The CDR3 loop spans 12 amino acids. CDR3 in DNA: TGTGCCAGCAGTAGCACAGGGATCGAGCAGTACTTC. As protein: CASSSTGIEQYF. The full variable domain, its missing parts supplied by reference TRBV2 and TRBJ2-7, is EPEVTQTPSHQVTQMGQEVILRCVPISNHLYFYWYRQILGQKVEFLVSFYNNEISEKSEIFDDQFSVERPDGSNFTLKIRSTKLEDSAMYFCASSSTGIEQYFGPGTRLTVT.

This clonotype has just one count. The chain carries TRBV7-2 and TRBJ1-2; D is unclear. Trimming pared 5 bases from V and 4 bases from J, leaving 14 bases between. The germline gives CDR1 SGHTA, CDR2 FQGNSA. The CDR3 totals 14 residues. The DNA of the CDR3 is TGTGCCAGCAGCCCCTCTCCAGTAGCCTATGGCTACACCTTC. This encodes CASSPSPVAYGYTF.